This T cell receptor beta chain was documented in a study of blood T cell repertoires in COVID-19. Using immunoSEQ multiplex PCR, the repertoire was profiled, and TCRdb retains in-frame clones only, with some absent. The sample gives a few hundred thousand clones, approximately 91% of which show up once; around 2.5% is in the top ten. The ends lost 5 bases at V and 2 bases at J; junction bases unmatched: 9. From germline, CDR1 is SEHNR and CDR2 FQNEAQ (reference sequence). CDR3 length: 16 residues. The chain joins TRBV7-9 to TRBJ2-3, with 8 bases matching TRBD1. Sequenced material: peripheral blood. The sequence derives from a person in their late teens or twenties with COVID-19, enrolled during active disease. CDR3 DNA sequence: TGTGCCAGCAGCGTCGGACAGGGCCTTACCACAGATACGCAGTATTTT. Translation: CASSVGQGLTTDTQYF.